This TCR beta chain was captured by sequencing in a study of blood T cell repertoires in COVID-19 (dated by TCRdb to about 2020). Regarding the complete study: Samples from collaborators originated in the United States, Italy and Spain and spanned both the acute and convalescent phases of COVID-19. The material from the prospective study consisted of cDNA or gDNA derived from T cells, B-cell-depleted T cells, or PBMCs. Deeply sampled blood TCRbeta repertoires from subjects exposed to, actively infected with, or recovered from COVID-19 were included in the dataset. The repertoires were released in a freely available public database meant as a resource for research on the immune response to SARS-CoV-2. The samples were drawn from two sources: the first 160 participants of the ongoing ImmuneRACE study, and over 1,000 subjects contributed by 6 global collaborators. The sample metadata nearly always contained a de-identified subject ID, COVID-19 status, age in years and sex. Where HLA class I and class II types were available, the types were taken from metadata supplied by the sample provider, not from assay-based typing.

TCRbeta CDR3 regions were amplified from genomic DNA by means of the immunoSEQ Assay, a bias-controlled multiplex PCR. On the authors' methods: The number of nucleated cells in each sample was estimated from the amplification of reference gene primers within the assay. To quantify the absolute abundance of each unique TCRbeta CDR3 rearrangement, sequence reads were collapsed and filtered. For each sample, productive Simpson clonality was calculated as the square root of Simpson's diversity index across productive rearrangements. The clones in this table, taken by TCRdb from immuneACCESS, are in-frame only. Not every clone is retained; where verified, under half of the shortfall comes from an unresolved V gene, and the cause of the rest is unknown. Clone size and the V and J calls come from that table; the DNA yielded D and trimming. This sample gives over 65,000 clones in total; about 87% of them show up just once. Clones ranked in the top ten supply roughly 1.1% of the sample.

Including the terminal cysteine and phenylalanine, the CDR3 comprises 16 residues. Of the read, only the CDR3 DNA is kept; its 48 bases are in frame from base 1. The germline V gene gives CDR1 as MRHNA and CDR2 as SNTAGT. Trimming takes 0 bases off V and 1 base off J; junction bases not matched to a gene: 0. Findings and caveats that apply to the study as a whole: Clinical and demographic metadata were provided uncurated, with the amount varying by source and participant.

Collaborating institutions collected whole blood in K2EDTA tubes following their own protocols. For TCRbeta analysis, collaborator samples were shipped as frozen whole blood, as isolated PBMCs, or as DNA extracted from either sample type. This clone was counted a few times. What antigen it recognizes has not been identified. One base away there is no much larger clone; base qualities are not given. The TCR comes from a human donor in a cohort sampled during active COVID-19. The material sequenced was peripheral blood. The V and J genes are TRBV6-4 and TRBJ2-1; TRBD2 aligns with 10 central bases. The CDR3 protein is CASSDSTSGSYNEQFF. The sequence in DNA is TGTGCCAGCAGTGACTCGACTAGCGGGTCCTACAATGAGCAGTTCTTC.